These T cell receptor beta chains were read from a single sample in a study of early T cells in non-severe SARS-CoV-2 infection. TCRdb passed the 5' RACE reads through MiXCR, listing each CDR3 protein once. The sample yields more than 95,000 distinct CDR3 sequences, about 10% seen once. Specimen: whole blood, collected at baseline. These receptors were obtained from an adult who was a healthcare worker with PCR-confirmed SARS-CoV-2 infection or an uninfected control (not recorded which). Both conserved end residues are part of each CDR3. Each record gives: J gene, D gene, clone size, V gene, CDR3 protein, CDR3 DNA. The D gene is left open where the match is weak. For some rows the clone size is stated as once, few or many, or as a class when expanded; others skip it.

J gene: TRBJ2-7
D gene: TRBD2
clone size: -
V gene: TRBV10-2
CDR3 protein: CASTERLAPYEQYF
CDR3 DNA: TGCGCCAGCACCGAGAGACTAGCGCCCTACGAGCAGTACTTC

J gene: TRBJ2-1
D gene: TRBD2
clone size: medium-sized
V gene: TRBV10-3
CDR3 protein: CAIMDTSGRDEQFF
CDR3 DNA: TGTGCCATCATGGACACTAGCGGGAGAGATGAGCAGTTCTTC

J gene: TRBJ2-7
D gene: TRBD1
clone size: many
V gene: TRBV10-3
CDR3 protein: CAIRNGQGSYEQYF
CDR3 DNA: TGTGCCATCAGAAACGGACAGGGTTCCTACGAGCAGTACTTC

J gene: TRBJ2-1
D gene: TRBD2
clone size: few
V gene: TRBV2
CDR3 protein: CASSRAGVAYNEQFF
CDR3 DNA: TGTGCCAGCTCGAGAGCGGGAGTAGCCTACAATGAGCAGTTCTTC

J gene: TRBJ1-3
D gene: -
clone size: once
V gene: TRBV3-1
CDR3 protein: CASRSERSGNTIYF
CDR3 DNA: TGTGCCAGCAGAAGTGAAAGATCTGGAAACACCATATATTTT

J gene: TRBJ1-1
D gene: -
clone size: -
V gene: TRBV20-1
CDR3 protein: CSAWGLEGSEAFF
CDR3 DNA: TGCAGTGCCTGGGGTTTGGAGGGCTCTGAAGCTTTCTTT

J gene: TRBJ2-5
D gene: -
clone size: many
V gene: TRBV5-6
CDR3 protein: CASSSLNRDLETQYF
CDR3 DNA: TGTGCCAGCAGCTCTTTAAACCGGGACTTAGAGACCCAGTACTTC

J gene: TRBJ1-2
D gene: -
clone size: -
V gene: TRBV7-9
CDR3 protein: CASSLTGRLTYGYTF
CDR3 DNA: TGTGCCAGCAGCCTTACCGGACGTCTAACTTATGGCTACACCTTC

J gene: TRBJ1-5
D gene: -
clone size: few
V gene: TRBV20-1
CDR3 protein: CSARVSGTYSNQPQHF
CDR3 DNA: TGCAGTGCTAGAGTATCGGGGACTTATAGCAATCAGCCCCAGCATTTT

J gene: TRBJ1-2
D gene: -
clone size: -
V gene: TRBV7-2
CDR3 protein: CASSPTGSGYTF
CDR3 DNA: TGTGCCAGCAGCCCTACAGGGAGTGGCTACACCTTC

J gene: TRBJ2-2
D gene: -
clone size: -
V gene: TRBV28
CDR3 protein: CASSPWPGNGELFF
CDR3 DNA: TGTGCCAGCAGTCCTTGGCCAGGGAACGGGGAGCTGTTTTTT

J gene: TRBJ2-3
D gene: -
clone size: -
V gene: TRBV6-5
CDR3 protein: CASSRVSVTDTQYF
CDR3 DNA: TGTGCCAGCTCCCGGGTGTCAGTCACAGATACGCAGTATTTT

J gene: TRBJ2-5
D gene: -
clone size: many
V gene: TRBV7-3
CDR3 protein: CASSPPFRADCIYQETQYF
CDR3 DNA: TGTGCCAGCAGCCCTCCGTTCAGGGCGGATTGTATCTACCAAGAGACCCAGTACTTC

J gene: TRBJ2-7
D gene: TRBD2
clone size: -
V gene: TRBV4-3
CDR3 protein: CASSPRTSGNSYEQYF
CDR3 DNA: TGCGCCAGCAGCCCACGGACTAGCGGGAACTCCTACGAGCAGTACTTC

J gene: TRBJ1-1
D gene: TRBD1
clone size: few
V gene: TRBV27
CDR3 protein: CASSLMTGGTEAFF
CDR3 DNA: TGTGCCAGCAGTTTAATGACAGGGGGCACTGAAGCTTTCTTT

J gene: TRBJ1-5
D gene: TRBD1
clone size: many
V gene: TRBV12-3/TRBV12-4
CDR3 protein: CASSLTGVGSNQPQHF
CDR3 DNA: TGTGCCAGCAGTTTGACAGGGGTTGGGAGCAATCAGCCCCAGCATTTT

J gene: TRBJ1-6
D gene: TRBD1
clone size: many
V gene: TRBV7-9
CDR3 protein: CASSPQGGDGNSPLHF
CDR3 DNA: TGTGCCAGCAGCCCCCAGGGGGGAGATGGGAATTCACCCCTCCACTTT

J gene: TRBJ2-1
D gene: -
clone size: many
V gene: TRBV29-1
CDR3 protein: CSVLGGGDEQFF
CDR3 DNA: TGCAGCGTTCTGGGAGGGGGGGATGAGCAGTTCTTC

J gene: TRBJ1-2
D gene: -
clone size: -
V gene: TRBV7-9
CDR3 protein: CASSLMGSLAGAGYTF
CDR3 DNA: TGTGCCAGCAGCTTAATGGGGAGTCTTGCTGGGGCCGGCTACACCTTC

J gene: TRBJ2-1
D gene: -
clone size: many
V gene: TRBV7-2
CDR3 protein: CASAGYNEQFF
CDR3 DNA: TGTGCCAGCGCTGGTTACAATGAGCAGTTCTTC

J gene: TRBJ2-2
D gene: -
clone size: -
V gene: TRBV15
CDR3 protein: CATSTGHLRLSGELFF
CDR3 DNA: TGTGCCACCAGCACGGGACACCTACGACTCTCCGGGGAGCTGTTTTTT

J gene: TRBJ1-1
D gene: -
clone size: few
V gene: TRBV5-1
CDR3 protein: CASSLQGDTEAFF
CDR3 DNA: TGCGCCAGCAGCTTGCAAGGGGACACTGAAGCTTTCTTT

J gene: TRBJ2-5
D gene: TRBD2
clone size: few
V gene: TRBV19
CDR3 protein: CASIGWTSGQETQYF
CDR3 DNA: TGTGCCAGTATCGGGTGGACTAGCGGACAAGAGACCCAGTACTTC

J gene: TRBJ1-1
D gene: TRBD1
clone size: few
V gene: TRBV30
CDR3 protein: CAWTPGQGNTEAFF
CDR3 DNA: TGTGCCTGGACTCCGGGACAGGGGAACACTGAAGCTTTCTTT

J gene: TRBJ2-5
D gene: -
clone size: -
V gene: TRBV4-1
CDR3 protein: CASSRAMDGRGQETQYF
CDR3 DNA: TGCGCCAGCAGCCGAGCAATGGATGGGCGGGGACAAGAGACCCAGTACTTC

J gene: TRBJ1-1
D gene: -
clone size: many
V gene: TRBV20-1
CDR3 protein: CSARAGRTEAFF
CDR3 DNA: TGCAGTGCTAGGGCAGGGAGGACTGAAGCTTTCTTT

J gene: TRBJ1-1
D gene: -
clone size: -
V gene: TRBV6-5
CDR3 protein: CASSYSGLTEAFF
CDR3 DNA: TGTGCCAGCAGTTACTCGGGATTGACTGAAGCTTTCTTT

J gene: TRBJ2-5
D gene: -
clone size: -
V gene: TRBV5-1
CDR3 protein: CASSLASPETQYF
CDR3 DNA: TGCGCCAGCAGCTTGGCTTCCCCGGAGACCCAGTACTTC

J gene: TRBJ2-1
D gene: -
clone size: few
V gene: TRBV20-1
CDR3 protein: CSAFIYSYNEQFF
CDR3 DNA: TGCAGTGCCTTCATTTACTCCTACAATGAGCAGTTCTTC

J gene: TRBJ1-5
D gene: -
clone size: few
V gene: TRBV5-6
CDR3 protein: CASSLPGADQPQHF
CDR3 DNA: TGTGCCAGCAGCTTACCAGGGGCGGATCAGCCCCAGCATTTT

J gene: TRBJ2-7
D gene: -
clone size: few
V gene: TRBV28
CDR3 protein: CASSFKWREQYF
CDR3 DNA: TGTGCCAGCAGTTTTAAGTGGCGCGAGCAGTACTTC

J gene: TRBJ1-2
D gene: -
clone size: few
V gene: TRBV5-1
CDR3 protein: CASSLDGDGYGYTF
CDR3 DNA: TGCGCCAGCAGCTTGGACGGTGACGGGTATGGCTACACCTTC

J gene: TRBJ2-7
D gene: -
clone size: few
V gene: TRBV28
CDR3 protein: CASSLSSSAYEQYF
CDR3 DNA: TGTGCCAGCAGTTTATCTTCCTCAGCCTACGAGCAGTACTTC

J gene: TRBJ2-3
D gene: TRBD2
clone size: few
V gene: TRBV6-6
CDR3 protein: CASSSMIAGEPDTQYF
CDR3 DNA: TGTGCCAGCAGTTCTATGATAGCGGGAGAGCCAGATACGCAGTATTTT

J gene: TRBJ1-5
D gene: TRBD1
clone size: many
V gene: TRBV6-2/TRBV6-3
CDR3 protein: CASSSSGGYQPQHF
CDR3 DNA: TGTGCCAGCAGTTCCTCAGGGGGTTATCAGCCCCAGCATTTT

J gene: TRBJ1-6
D gene: TRBD1
clone size: few
V gene: TRBV20-1
CDR3 protein: CSAREQGAVLNSPLHF
CDR3 DNA: TGCAGTGCTAGAGAACAGGGGGCTGTATTGAATTCACCCCTCCACTTT

J gene: TRBJ2-1
D gene: TRBD2
clone size: many
V gene: TRBV27
CDR3 protein: CASSFSGREQFF
CDR3 DNA: TGTGCCAGCAGTTTTAGCGGGAGGGAGCAGTTCTTC

J gene: TRBJ2-3
D gene: -
clone size: few
V gene: TRBV7-9
CDR3 protein: CASSRIRDTSTDTQYF
CDR3 DNA: TGTGCCAGCAGCCGTATACGGGACACAAGCACAGATACGCAGTATTTT

J gene: TRBJ2-4
D gene: TRBD1
clone size: few
V gene: TRBV20-1
CDR3 protein: CSAPGQGTIQYF
CDR3 DNA: TGCAGTGCACCAGGACAGGGCACCATTCAGTACTTC

J gene: TRBJ2-1
D gene: TRBD1
clone size: -
V gene: TRBV7-9
CDR3 protein: CASSSVRGLDEQFF
CDR3 DNA: TGTGCCAGCAGCTCGGTCAGGGGGTTGGATGAGCAGTTCTTC

J gene: TRBJ1-2
D gene: TRBD1
clone size: few
V gene: TRBV13
CDR3 protein: CASSGYRGPYGYTF
CDR3 DNA: TGTGCCAGCAGCGGATACAGGGGGCCCTATGGCTACACCTTC

J gene: TRBJ2-2
D gene: -
clone size: -
V gene: TRBV25-1
CDR3 protein: CASRFGSGTGELFF
CDR3 DNA: TGTGCCAGCAGGTTCGGGAGTGGTACCGGGGAGCTGTTTTTT

J gene: TRBJ2-7
D gene: TRBD1
clone size: many
V gene: TRBV5-6
CDR3 protein: CASSFLSDDRDEQYF
CDR3 DNA: TGTGCCAGCAGCTTCCTTTCCGACGACAGGGACGAGCAGTACTTC

J gene: TRBJ2-2
D gene: TRBD1
clone size: few
V gene: TRBV7-2
CDR3 protein: CASSTYSTGFGIGELFF
CDR3 DNA: TGTGCCAGCAGCACCTACTCGACAGGGTTTGGGATCGGGGAGCTGTTTTTT

J gene: TRBJ2-1
D gene: TRBD1
clone size: many
V gene: TRBV7-3
CDR3 protein: CASSPGGTYNEQFF
CDR3 DNA: TGTGCCAGCAGCCCAGGGGGAACCTACAATGAGCAGTTCTTC

J gene: TRBJ2-2
D gene: -
clone size: many
V gene: TRBV10-2
CDR3 protein: CASSEVGAPTGELFF
CDR3 DNA: TGCGCCAGCAGTGAGGTGGGGGCGCCAACCGGGGAGCTGTTTTTT

J gene: TRBJ2-7
D gene: -
clone size: few
V gene: TRBV29-1
CDR3 protein: CSVAGLSSSYEQYF
CDR3 DNA: TGCAGCGTCGCGGGACTCTCTAGCTCCTACGAGCAGTACTTC

J gene: TRBJ2-3
D gene: -
clone size: -
V gene: TRBV3-1
CDR3 protein: CASSQERGTTQYF
CDR3 DNA: TGTGCCAGCAGCCAAGAAAGGGGAACAACGCAGTATTTT

J gene: TRBJ1-3
D gene: -
clone size: few
V gene: TRBV6-1
CDR3 protein: CATTDTFSSGNTIYF
CDR3 DNA: TGTGCCACCACGGACACATTCAGCTCTGGAAACACCATATATTTT

J gene: TRBJ2-1
D gene: -
clone size: many
V gene: TRBV10-3
CDR3 protein: CAISDSTGNEQFF
CDR3 DNA: TGTGCCATCAGTGATTCAACGGGGAATGAGCAGTTCTTC

J gene: TRBJ2-1
D gene: TRBD1
clone size: few
V gene: TRBV18
CDR3 protein: CASSLDRGDEQFF
CDR3 DNA: TGTGCCAGCTCCCTCGACAGGGGCGATGAGCAGTTCTTC

J gene: TRBJ2-3
D gene: -
clone size: -
V gene: TRBV4-1
CDR3 protein: CASSQKTPGLESTDTQYF
CDR3 DNA: TGCGCCAGCAGCCAAAAGACCCCGGGACTGGAAAGCACAGATACGCAGTATTTT

J gene: TRBJ1-4
D gene: TRBD1
clone size: few
V gene: TRBV5-6
CDR3 protein: CASSSDGTGDDEKLFF
CDR3 DNA: TGTGCCAGCAGCTCGGACGGGACAGGGGATGACGAAAAACTGTTTTTT